The 17 T cell receptor beta chains below come from one sample, sequenced in a study of blood T cell repertoires in COVID-19. Libraries were prepared by immunoSEQ multiplex PCR; TCRdb keeps only in-frame clonotypes and omits some of them. The data hold about 160,000 clones, with 92% observed a single time. Sequencing was done on a sample of peripheral blood. The receptors stem from a young man with COVID-19, enrolled during active disease.

The rearrangement joins TRBV12-5 to TRBJ1-3; D may be TRBD1 (5 bases). Trimming stripped 6 bases from V and 4 bases from J, with 7 bases between. CDR1 and CDR2 from the germline V gene are LGHNT and FRNRAP. The CDR3 consists of 12 residues. The CDR3 reads CASGRGGNTIYF. Here the CDR3 DNA reads TGTGCTAGTGGCCGGGGGGGAAACACCATATATTTT.

This clone occurred once. This chain links TRBV28 with TRBJ2-1; the D gene is possibly TRBD2 (7 bases). Per germline, CDR1 MDHEN and CDR2 SYDVKM. Trimming stripped 4 bases from V and 6 bases from J, with 13 bases between. This CDR3 is built from 14 residues. The CDR3 nucleotides are TGTGCCAGCAGTTCGGCGGGGGCCTCCAATGAGCAGTTCTTC. Its translation is CASSSAGASNEQFF.

The chain combines TRBV12-3 or TRBV12-4 with TRBJ1-4, with 7 bases lining up with TRBD1. There are 13 residues in the CDR3. Unmatched junction bases numbered 9, after V lost 5 bases and J lost 12 bases. The CDR3, as DNA: TGTGCCAGCAGTGTCGTGATAGGGGGCGAACTGTTTTTT. Encoded protein: CASSVVIGGELFF.

The chain joins TRBV7-3 to TRBJ1-2, with D unclear. Trimming left V 10 bases short and J 11 bases short, with 23 bases between. In germline, CDR1 is SGHTA, CDR2 FQGTGA. The CDR3 consists of 13 residues. CDR3: CATDNGIITPYTF. CDR3 sequence (DNA): TGTGCCACTGATAACGGGATCATCACCCCGTACACCTTC. Drawing the rest from reference TRBV7-3 and TRBJ1-2, the complete variable domain is GAGVSQTPSNKVTEKGKYVELRCDPISGHTALYWYRQSLGQGPEFLIYFQGTGAADDSGLPNDRFFAVRPEGSVSTLKIQRTERGDSAVYLCATDNGIITPYTFGSGTRLTVV.

This clone was recorded only once. CDR3 sequence reads: CASSYPGQTYEQYF. The CDR3 nucleotides are TGTGCCAGCAGTTACCCGGGACAGACCTACGAGCAGTACTTC. The V gene is TRBV6-2 or TRBV6-3, the J gene TRBJ2-7; 7 bases align to TRBD1. This CDR3 contains 14 residues. CDR1 is MNHEY and CDR2 is SVGEGT in the germline V gene. Trimming cost V 2 bases and J 2 bases; bases outside gene matches: 3.

The rearrangement joins TRBV6-5 to TRBJ1-3; a possible D gene is TRBD1 (5 bases). The CDR3 runs to 16 residues. CDR1 is MNHEY, CDR2 SVGAGI, per germline. Trimming took 0 bases from V and 0 from J, leaving 9 bases between them. The DNA for the CDR3 is TGTGCCAGCAGTTACTCCGCGGGGCTCTCTGGAAACACCATATATTTT. This sequence encodes CASSYSAGLSGNTIYF.

J is TRBJ2-5 and V is TRBV7-2; the match to TRBD1 covers 9 bases. The CDR3 covers 18 residues. Germline V CDR1 and CDR2: SGHTA, FQGNSA. V trimming: 0 bases; J trimming: 3 bases; junction bases outside the gene matches: 11. The CDR3 bases are TGTGCCAGCAGCTTAGCCCCGGACAGGGGATGGTGGGAAGAGACCCAGTACTTC. This gives the protein CASSLAPDRGWWEETQYF.

The chain is built from TRBV5-4 and TRBJ1-1, with D unresolved. Trimming removed 0 bases from V and 2 bases from J, with 8 bases in between. Germline CDR1 and CDR2: SGHNT and YYREEE (reference sequence). CDR3 length: 14 residues. DNA of the CDR3: TGTGCCAGCAGCTTGGACCAGGCAAACACTGAAGCTTTCTTT. It is translated as CASSLDQANTEAFF.

This chain joins TRBV19 and TRBJ2-2, with a weak D call TRBD2 (5 bases). V shed 3 bases and J shed 6 bases, with 17 bases lying between them. The CDR3 extends over 16 amino acids. Germline-derived CDR1 and CDR2 are LNHDA and SQIVND (reference sequence). The DNA for the CDR3 is TGTGCCAGTAGTATCGCCCCGGGCCTCGGGGCCGGGGAGCTGTTTTTT. Protein sequence: CASSIAPGLGAGELFF.

The chain joins TRBV19 to TRBJ2-7; D might be TRBD1 (5 bases). The CDR3 totals 14 residues. Trimming left V 2 bases short and J 6 bases short, with 14 bases between. Germline-derived CDR1 and CDR2 are LNHDA and SQIVND (reference sequence). CDR3 in DNA: TGTGCCAGTAGTATACCAACCCTACAGGCCGAGCAGTACTTC. Translation gives CASSIPTLQAEQYF.

The gene calls are TRBV7-2 and TRBJ2-2; D is ambiguous. Germline lookup yields CDR1 SGHTA and CDR2 FQGNSA. The CDR3 spans 13 residues. The V and J ends lost 3 bases and 2 bases respectively, with 4 bases between them. CDR3 sequence reads: CASSFPNTGELFF. The CDR3 nucleotides are TGTGCCAGCAGCTTTCCAAACACCGGGGAGCTGTTTTTT.

This clone appeared a single time. The chain joins TRBV19 to TRBJ1-5, with D possibly matching TRBD1 (6 bases). Germline V lookup: CDR1 LNHDA, CDR2 SQIVND (reference sequence). Trimming cost V 3 bases and J 7 bases, with 16 bases left between them. This CDR3 has 15 residues. The DNA of the CDR3 is TGTGCCAGTAGTATCAGTGGCAGGGGTGGACAGCCCCAGCATTTT. Translation gives CASSISGRGGQPQHF. Full variable domain (missing parts from reference TRBV19 and TRBJ1-5): DGGITQSPKYLFRKEGQNVTLSCEQNLNHDAMYWYRQDPGQGLRLIYYSQIVNDFQKGDIAEGYSVSREKKESFPLTVTSAQKNPTAFYLCASSISGRGGQPQHFGDGTRLSIL.

The chain joins TRBV5-5 to TRBJ2-5; 10 bases are shared with TRBD2. The CDR3 sequence is 17 residues long. V shed 3 bases and J 5 bases; nucleotides not matched to a gene: 13. CDR1 and CDR2 from the germline V gene are SGHKS and YYEKEE (reference sequence). The CDR3 nucleotides are TGTGCCAGCAGCTCCCGGGGGGGACTAGCGTGGAGGGAGACCCAGTACTTC. Protein: CASSSRGGLAWRETQYF.

J is TRBJ2-5 and V is TRBV27; TRBD1 matches 8 bases. V trimming: 6 bases; J trimming: 2 bases; junction bases outside the gene matches: 11. The length of the CDR3 is 16 residues. The germline V gene encodes CDR1 MNHEY and CDR2 SMNVEV (reference sequence). The CDR3 reads CASSPNPGTGQETQYF. The CDR3 DNA sequence: TGTGCCAGCAGCCCAAACCCCGGGACAGGACAAGAGACCCAGTACTTC.

The chain couples TRBV29-1 to TRBJ2-1; a possible D gene is TRBD1 (5 bases). Trimming stripped 6 bases from V and 14 bases from J, with 26 bases between. The CDR3 extends over 14 amino acids. Per the germline V gene, CDR1 is SQVTM and CDR2 is ANQGSEA. The CDR3 is CSVQPYRSVPVEFF. CDR3 coding DNA: TGCAGCGTCCAGCCTTACAGGTCGGTCCCTGTGGAGTTCTTC.

The chain links TRBV15 to TRBJ2-1; D uncertain. Trimming pared 0 bases from V and 0 bases from J, leaving 9 bases between. The germline CDR1 and CDR2 sequences are LNHNV and YYDKDF (reference sequence). The CDR3 contains 16 residues. DNA of the CDR3: TGTGCCACCAGCAGAGATCCACCGAGCTCCTACAATGAGCAGTTCTTC. The encoded protein is CATSRDPPSSYNEQFF.

The chain recombines TRBV7-6 with TRBJ2-2, with 7 bases that match TRBD1. The CDR3 contains 16 residues. CDR1 and CDR2 from the germline V gene are SGHVS and FNYEAQ. V dropped 1 base and J dropped 7; count of bases not matched to a gene: 9. CDR3 residues: CASSLVKTGTSGELFF. CDR3 nucleotide sequence: TGTGCCAGCAGCTTAGTTAAGACAGGGACGAGCGGGGAGCTGTTTTTT.